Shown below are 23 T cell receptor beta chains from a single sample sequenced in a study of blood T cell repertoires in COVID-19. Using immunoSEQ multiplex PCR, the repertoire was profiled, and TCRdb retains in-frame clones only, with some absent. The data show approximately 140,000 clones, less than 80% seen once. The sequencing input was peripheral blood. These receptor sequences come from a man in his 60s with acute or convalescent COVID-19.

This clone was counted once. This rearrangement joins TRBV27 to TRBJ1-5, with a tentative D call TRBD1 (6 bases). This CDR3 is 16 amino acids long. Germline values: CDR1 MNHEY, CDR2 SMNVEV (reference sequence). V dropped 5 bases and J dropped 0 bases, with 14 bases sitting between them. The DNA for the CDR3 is TGTGCCAGCAGTAGCGCCGGGGGGGCTAGCAATCAGCCCCAGCATTTT. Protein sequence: CASSSAGGASNQPQHF.

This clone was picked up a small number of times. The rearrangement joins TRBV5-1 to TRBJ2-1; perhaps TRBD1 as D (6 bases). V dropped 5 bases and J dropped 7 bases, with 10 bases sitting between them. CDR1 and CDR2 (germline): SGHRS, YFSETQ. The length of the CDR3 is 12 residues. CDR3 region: CASRTQGNEQFF. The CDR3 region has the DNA TGCGCCAGCAGGACCCAGGGGAATGAGCAGTTCTTC. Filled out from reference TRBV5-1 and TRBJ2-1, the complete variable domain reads KAGVTQTPRYLIKTRGQQVTLSCSPISGHRSVSWYQQTPGQGLQFLFEYFSETQRNKGNFPGRFSGRQFSNSRSEMNVSTLELGDSALYLCASRTQGNEQFFGPGTRLTVL.

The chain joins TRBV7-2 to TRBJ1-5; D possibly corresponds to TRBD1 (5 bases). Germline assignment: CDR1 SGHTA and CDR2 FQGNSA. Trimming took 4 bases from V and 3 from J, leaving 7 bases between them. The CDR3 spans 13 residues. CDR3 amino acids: CASSSQVNQPQHF. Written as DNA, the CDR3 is TGTGCCAGCAGCTCACAGGTCAATCAGCCCCAGCATTTT.

The CDR3 protein is CASSQDRGTEAFF. CDR3 sequence (DNA): TGTGCCAGCAGCCAAGATCGAGGCACTGAAGCTTTCTTT. The chain joins TRBV3-1 (or the pseudogene TRBV3-2) to TRBJ1-1; D not resolved. Per the germline V gene, CDR1 is LGHDT and CDR2 is YNNKEL (reference sequence). CDR3 length: 13 residues. Trimming removed 0 bases from V and 4 bases from J, with 6 bases in between.

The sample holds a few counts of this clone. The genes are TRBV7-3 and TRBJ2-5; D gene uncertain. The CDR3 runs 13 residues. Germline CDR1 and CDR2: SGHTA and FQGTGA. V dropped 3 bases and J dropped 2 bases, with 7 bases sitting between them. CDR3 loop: CASSFGSQETQYF. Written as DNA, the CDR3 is TGTGCCAGCAGCTTTGGCAGTCAAGAGACCCAGTACTTC.

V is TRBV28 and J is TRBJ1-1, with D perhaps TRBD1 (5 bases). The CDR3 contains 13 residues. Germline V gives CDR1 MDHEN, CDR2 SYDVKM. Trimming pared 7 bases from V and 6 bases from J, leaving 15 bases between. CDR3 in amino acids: CASNSQGISEAFF. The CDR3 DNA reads TGTGCCAGCAACTCGCAGGGAATTTCTGAAGCTTTCTTT.

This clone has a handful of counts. Written as DNA, the CDR3 is TGTGCCAGCAGCTCCACAGGACAGGGGAACACTGAAGCTTTCTTT. It is translated as CASSSTGQGNTEAFF. This chain joins TRBV5-6 and TRBJ1-1; TRBD1 matches at 8 bases. Germline V gene sequence: CDR1 SGHDT, CDR2 YYEEEE. The CDR3 sequence is 15 residues long. V shed 3 bases, J shed 1 base, and the junction held 5 bases outside the gene matches. Based on the CDR3 plus reference TRBV5-6 and TRBJ1-1, the full variable domain is DAGVTQSPTHLIKTRGQQVTLRCSPKSGHDTVSWYQQALGQGPQFIFQYYEEEERQRGNFPDRFSGHQFPNYSSELNVNALLLGDSALYLCASSSTGQGNTEAFFGQGTRLTVV.

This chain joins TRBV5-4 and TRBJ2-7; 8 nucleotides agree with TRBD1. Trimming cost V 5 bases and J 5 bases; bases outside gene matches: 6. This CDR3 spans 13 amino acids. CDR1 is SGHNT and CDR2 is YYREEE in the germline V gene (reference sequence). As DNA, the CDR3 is TGTGCCAGCAGTAGGACAGGGTTCAACGAGCAGTACTTC. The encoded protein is CASSRTGFNEQYF. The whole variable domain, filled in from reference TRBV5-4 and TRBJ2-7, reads ETGVTQSPTHLIKTRGQQVTLRCSSQSGHNTVSWYQQALGQGPQFIFQYYREEENGRGNFPPRFSGLQFPNYSSELNVNALELDDSALYLCASSRTGFNEQYFGPGTRLTVT.

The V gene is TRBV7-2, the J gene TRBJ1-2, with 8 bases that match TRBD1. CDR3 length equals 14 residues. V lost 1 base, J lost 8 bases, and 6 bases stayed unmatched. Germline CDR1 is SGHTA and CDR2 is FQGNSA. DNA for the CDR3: TGTGCCAGCAGCTTAGGGGGCCGGGACAGGGGCTACACCTTC. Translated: CASSLGGRDRGYTF.

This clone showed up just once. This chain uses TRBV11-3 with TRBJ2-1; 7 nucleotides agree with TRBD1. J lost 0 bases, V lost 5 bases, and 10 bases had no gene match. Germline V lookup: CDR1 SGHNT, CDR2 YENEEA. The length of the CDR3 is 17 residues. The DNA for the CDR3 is TGTGCCAGCAGCCCCCGGACAGGTGATAGCTCCTACAATGAGCAGTTCTTC. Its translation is CASSPRTGDSSYNEQFF.

This CDR3 is CASRVRQGEAEQYF. The CDR3 nucleotides are TGCGCCAGCAGGGTGCGGCAGGGTGAGGCCGAGCAGTACTTC. The genes are TRBV5-1 and TRBJ2-7, with D possibly TRBD1 on 5 matching bases. CDR3 length equals 14 residues. V was shortened by 5 bases and J by 6 bases, with 18 bases between the two germline ends. Germline CDR1 and CDR2: SGHRS and YFSETQ.

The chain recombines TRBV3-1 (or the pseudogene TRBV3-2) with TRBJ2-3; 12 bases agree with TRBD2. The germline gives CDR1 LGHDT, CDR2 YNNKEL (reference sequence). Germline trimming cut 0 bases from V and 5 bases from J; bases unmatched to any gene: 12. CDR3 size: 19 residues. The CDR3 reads CASSQETLAGGPSKDTQYF. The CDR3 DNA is TGTGCCAGCAGCCAAGAAACACTAGCGGGAGGCCCCTCGAAAGATACGCAGTATTTT.

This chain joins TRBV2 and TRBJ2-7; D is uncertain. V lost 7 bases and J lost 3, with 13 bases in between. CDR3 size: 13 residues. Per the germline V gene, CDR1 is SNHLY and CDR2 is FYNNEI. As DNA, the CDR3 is TGTGCCAGCAACCCAGACAAGTTCTACGAGCAGTACTTC. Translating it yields CASNPDKFYEQYF.

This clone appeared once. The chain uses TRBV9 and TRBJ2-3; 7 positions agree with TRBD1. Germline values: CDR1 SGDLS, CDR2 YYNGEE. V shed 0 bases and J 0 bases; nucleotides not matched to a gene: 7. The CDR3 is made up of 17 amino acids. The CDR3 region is CASSVGPGGFSTDTQYF. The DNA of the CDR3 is TGTGCCAGCAGCGTAGGCCCAGGGGGTTTTAGCACAGATACGCAGTATTTT.

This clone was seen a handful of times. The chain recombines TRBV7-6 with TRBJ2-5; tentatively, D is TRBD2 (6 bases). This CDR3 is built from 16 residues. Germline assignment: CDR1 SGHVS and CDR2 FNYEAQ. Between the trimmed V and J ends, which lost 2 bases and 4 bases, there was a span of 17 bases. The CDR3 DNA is TGTGCCAGCAGCTTACAAGCCGGGAGAACGGGAGAGACCCAGTACTTC. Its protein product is CASSLQAGRTGETQYF.

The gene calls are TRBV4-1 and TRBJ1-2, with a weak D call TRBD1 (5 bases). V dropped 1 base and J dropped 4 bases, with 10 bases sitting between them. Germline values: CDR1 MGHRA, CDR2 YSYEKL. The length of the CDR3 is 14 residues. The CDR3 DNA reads TGCGCCAGCAGCCAAGCCCGACAGTCCTATGGCTACACCTTC. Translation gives CASSQARQSYGYTF.

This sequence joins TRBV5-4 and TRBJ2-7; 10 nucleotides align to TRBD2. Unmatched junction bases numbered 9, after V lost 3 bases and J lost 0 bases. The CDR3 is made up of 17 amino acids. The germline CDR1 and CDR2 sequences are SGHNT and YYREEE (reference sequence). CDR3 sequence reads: CASSSGTSAGSSYEQYF. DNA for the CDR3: TGTGCCAGCAGCTCCGGGACTAGCGCGGGGAGCTCCTACGAGCAGTACTTC. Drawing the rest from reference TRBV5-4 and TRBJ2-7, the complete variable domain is ETGVTQSPTHLIKTRGQQVTLRCSSQSGHNTVSWYQQALGQGPQFIFQYYREEENGRGNFPPRFSGLQFPNYSSELNVNALELDDSALYLCASSSGTSAGSSYEQYFGPGTRLTVT.

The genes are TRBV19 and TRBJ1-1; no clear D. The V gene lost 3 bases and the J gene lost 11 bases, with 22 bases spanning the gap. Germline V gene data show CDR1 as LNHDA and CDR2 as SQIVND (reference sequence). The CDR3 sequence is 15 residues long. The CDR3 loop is CASSMDTGLPIKAFF. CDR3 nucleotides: TGTGCCAGTAGTATGGATACCGGACTACCAATTAAGGCTTTCTTT.

The CDR3 nucleotides read TGTGCCACCTCCCAGGGGACCGATAATTCACCCCTCCACTTT. It yields the protein CATSQGTDNSPLHF. The gene calls are TRBV30 and TRBJ1-6, with D possibly being TRBD1 (6 bases). The germline V gene has CDR1 GTSNPN and CDR2 SVGIG (reference sequence). V shed 8 bases and J shed 5 bases, with 16 bases lying between them. There are 14 residues in the CDR3.

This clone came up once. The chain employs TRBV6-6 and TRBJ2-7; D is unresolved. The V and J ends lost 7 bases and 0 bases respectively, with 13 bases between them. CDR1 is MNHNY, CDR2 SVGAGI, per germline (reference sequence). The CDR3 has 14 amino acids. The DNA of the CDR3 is TGTGCCAGCAAGAACAGCCAAAGCTCCTACGAGCAGTACTTC. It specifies CASKNSQSSYEQYF.

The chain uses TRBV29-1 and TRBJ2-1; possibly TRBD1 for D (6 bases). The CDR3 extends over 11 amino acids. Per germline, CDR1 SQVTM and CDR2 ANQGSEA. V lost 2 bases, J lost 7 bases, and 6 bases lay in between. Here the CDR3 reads CSVEQGNEQFF. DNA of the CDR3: TGCAGCGTTGAACAGGGGAATGAGCAGTTCTTC.

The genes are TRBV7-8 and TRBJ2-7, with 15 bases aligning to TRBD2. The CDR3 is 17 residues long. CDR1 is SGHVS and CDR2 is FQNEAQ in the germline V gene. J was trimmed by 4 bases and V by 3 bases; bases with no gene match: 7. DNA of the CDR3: TGTGCCAGCAGCTTTCCCGGACTAGCGGGAGGGCCATACGAGCAGTACTTC. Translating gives CASSFPGLAGGPYEQYF.

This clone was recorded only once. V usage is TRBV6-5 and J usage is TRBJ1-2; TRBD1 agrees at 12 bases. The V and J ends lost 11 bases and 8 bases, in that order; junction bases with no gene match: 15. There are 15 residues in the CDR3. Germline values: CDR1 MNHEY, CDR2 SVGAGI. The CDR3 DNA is TGTGCCTGCCGCCCGGGACAGGGGGCTCGTGGAGGCTACACCTTC. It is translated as CACRPGQGARGGYTF.